This T cell receptor beta chain was observed in a study of shared clonotypes between healthy human individuals. Study observations and caveats: The study sampled only blood, and tissue repertoires likely differ. Clonotypes shared by all four sorted-subset donors had higher generation probabilities than non-shared clonotypes.

Per the authors' pipeline: ImmunoSEQ yielded junction-only sequences lacking quality scores, so filtering differed. Data came from immunoSEQ multiplex PCR; TCRdb stores just in-frame clones and leaves some out. The DNA gave D and trimming, while V, J and clone size come from that table. Of more than 2,000,000 clones listed, approximately 95% are singletons. A remark on this clone: Antigen: not known.

The sequence was obtained from a man between 18 and 29 years old in good health. Some clones in this sample may be carry-over from other donors' samples. Material: naive CD4+ T cells from PBMCs. Subset here: CD45RA+ positively selected.

The CDR3 sequence: CASSPLGGGKGYTF. In DNA, the CDR3 is TGTGCCAGCAGCCCTTTAGGAGGGGGGAAAGGCTACACCTTC. This rearrangement joins TRBV28 to TRBJ1-2; D perhaps matches TRBD1 (6 bases). This CDR3 spans 14 amino acids. Germline loops: CDR1 MDHEN, CDR2 SYDVKM. The V end lost 6 bases, the J end lost 8 bases, and 19 bases lay between the germline ends.